The 10 T cell receptor beta chains below all came from one sample that was sequenced in a study of blood T cell repertoires in COVID-19. Data came from immunoSEQ multiplex PCR; TCRdb stores just in-frame clones and leaves some out. The repertoire consists of approximately 180,000 clones, with roughly 88% occurring once and the leading ten covering approximately 9.4%. Sequencing was carried out using peripheral blood. The origin of the receptors is an elderly woman with acute or convalescent COVID-19.

This chain joins TRBV2 and TRBJ1-6; 9 bases match TRBD1. The V segment lost 6 bases and the J segment 7 bases; nucleotides outside the gene matches: 10. CDR1 is SNHLY and CDR2 is FYNNEI in the germline V gene. CDR3 length: 16 amino acids. Here the CDR3 DNA reads TGTGCCAGCAGAGGGACAGGGACTTCGGAAAATTCACCCCTCCACTTT. Amino acid sequence: CASRGTGTSENSPLHF.

This clone was observed a handful of times. The V gene is TRBV6-6, the J gene TRBJ2-7; 11 nucleotides align to TRBD1. From germline, CDR1 is MNHNY and CDR2 SVGAGI (reference sequence). The V gene end was trimmed by 4 bases and the J gene end by 6 bases; junction bases not matched to a gene: 5. CDR3 length equals 14 residues. The CDR3 sequence is CASSSRTGGGEQYF. DNA for the CDR3: TGTGCCAGCAGTTCGAGGACAGGGGGCGGCGAGCAGTACTTC.

J is TRBJ2-2 and V is TRBV4-3; D is perhaps TRBD1 (5 bases). CDR1 LGHNA and CDR2 YSLEER come from the germline V gene. The CDR3 has 15 residues. The V gene lost 0 bases and the J gene lost 8 bases, with 13 bases spanning the gap. The CDR3 bases are TGCGCCAGCAGCCAAGATGGGGCCAGAACGGGGGAGCTGTTTTTT. It translates to CASSQDGARTGELFF.

J is TRBJ2-5 and V is TRBV9; maybe TRBD2 (5 bases). Trimming stripped 0 bases from V and 7 bases from J, with 16 bases between. The germline V gene encodes CDR1 SGDLS and CDR2 YYNGEE. This CDR3 has 15 amino acids. CDR3 amino acids: CASSVEEEGLGTQYF. CDR3 sequence (DNA): TGTGCCAGCAGCGTAGAGGAGGAAGGATTGGGGACCCAGTACTTC.

In DNA, the CDR3 is TGTGCCAGCAGCCAAGATTGGGTCCGGAGCAACGAGCAGTACTTC. Translated: CASSQDWVRSNEQYF. The chain uses TRBV3-1 (or the pseudogene TRBV3-2) and TRBJ2-7; no definite D call. The CDR3 has 15 amino acids. Germline-derived CDR1 and CDR2 are LGHDT and YNNKEL (reference sequence). The V end was cut by 0 bases, the J end by 5 bases, with 14 bases between.

The V call is TRBV25-1, the J call TRBJ1-1; 10 bases align to TRBD1. Germline V lookup: CDR1 MGHDK, CDR2 SYGVNS. Trimming at V came to 7 bases and at J to 1 base, leaving 6 bases not matched to a gene. The CDR3 has 15 amino acids. CDR3: CASTPWDRGNTEAFF. The CDR3 nucleotides read TGTGCCAGCACCCCCTGGGACAGGGGGAACACTGAAGCTTTCTTT.

This chain connects TRBV19 to TRBJ2-7; 9 bases line up with TRBD2. CDR1 is LNHDA, CDR2 SQIVND, per germline (reference sequence). The length of the CDR3 is 15 residues. Trimming at V came to 6 bases and at J to 0 bases, leaving 6 bases not matched to a gene. CDR3 bases: TGTGCCAGTAGGCAGTCGGGACTAGCCTCCTACGAGCAGTACTTC. It specifies CASRQSGLASYEQYF.

Only a few counts were recorded for this clone. The rearrangement links TRBV7-2 to TRBJ2-7, with D maybe TRBD2 (6 bases). The germline V gene has CDR1 SGHTA and CDR2 FQGNSA. With 0 bases removed from V and 6 bases from J, the gap between germline ends came to 18 bases. CDR3 length: 16 residues. The CDR3 DNA reads TGTGCCAGCAGCTTAGCCGGCGGGACGACCTCCGTCGAGCAGTACTTC. It translates to CASSLAGGTTSVEQYF.

This chain connects TRBV7-9 to TRBJ1-2; the match to TRBD1 covers 9 bases. J was trimmed by 6 bases and V by 6 bases; bases with no gene match: 2. Germline CDR1 and CDR2: SEHNR and FQNEAQ (reference sequence). This CDR3 is 12 amino acids long. CDR3 in amino acids: CASRGTGNGYTF. CDR3 sequence (DNA): TGTGCCAGCAGGGGGACAGGGAATGGCTACACCTTC.

The chain has TRBV27 and TRBJ2-5; TRBD1 aligns across 7 bases. After removal of 5 bases from V and 1 base from J, the junction contained 4 bases not matched to a gene. This CDR3 is 14 amino acids long. CDR1 is MNHEY and CDR2 is SMNVEV in the germline V gene (reference sequence). Here the CDR3 DNA reads TGTGCCAGCAGTACGGACAGGCGCCAAGAGACCCAGTACTTC. Translating gives CASSTDRRQETQYF.